The 29 T cell receptor beta chains listed next were all sequenced from one sample in a study of breast tumors, draining lymph nodes, adjacent tissues. One entry per CDR3 protein, called by TCRdb with MiXCR from the multiplex PCR reads. Counted here are more than 50,000 distinct CDR3 sequences, over 40% occurring once; the ten biggest clones make up over 9.5%. Material: breast tumor tissue. Every receptor here comes from a female donor with breast cancer. Some clones in this sample may be carry-over from other donors' samples.

This clonotype was recorded many times. The J gene is TRBJ2-7, the V gene TRBV20-1; TRBD2 might be the D (6 bases). This CDR3 spans 13 amino acids. The V gene lost 0 bases and the J gene lost 4 bases, with 10 bases spanning the gap. Germline V gene data show CDR1 as DFQATT and CDR2 as SNEGSKA (reference sequence). The CDR3 DNA sequence: TGCAGTGCTAGAGAGGGGGGACGGTACGAGCAGTACTTC. It codes for CSAREGGRYEQYF.

This clonotype has a handful of counts. A read error may be the cause here, since a much bigger clone is one base away. Here the CDR3 DNA reads TGTGCCATCCGGGGACAGGACGGCTACGAGCAGTACTTC. It codes for CAIRGQDGYEQYF. The chain recombines TRBV6-1 with TRBJ2-7, with 8 bases fitting TRBD1. This CDR3 has 13 amino acids. Trimming cost V 10 bases and J 3 bases; bases outside gene matches: 8. Per the germline V gene, CDR1 is MNHNS and CDR2 is SASEGT.

This clonotype was detected ten times or more. The rearrangement joins TRBV28 to TRBJ1-4; D remains ambiguous. The CDR3 extends over 14 amino acids. The germline V gene encodes CDR1 MDHEN and CDR2 SYDVKM. Trimming cost V 2 bases and J 8 bases, with 12 bases left between them. The CDR3: CASSLTTPREKLFF. In nucleotides, the CDR3 is TGTGCCAGCAGTTTAACCACGCCGAGAGAAAAACTGTTTTTT.

The J gene is TRBJ2-7, the V gene TRBV9; D not resolved. The germline CDR1 and CDR2 sequences are SGDLS and YYNGEE. The CDR3 loop spans 14 amino acids. Deletions cut 0 bases from V and 2 bases from J, with 9 bases between. CDR3 residues: CASSVGPRTYEQYF. The CDR3 nucleotides read TGTGCCAGCAGCGTAGGACCGCGAACCTACGAGCAGTACTTC.

This chain uses TRBV10-3 with TRBJ2-3, with 7 bases lining up with TRBD1. The germline gives CDR1 ENHRY, CDR2 SYGVKD. The CDR3 length is 14 residues. The V segment lost 6 bases and the J segment 4 bases; nucleotides outside the gene matches: 7. The CDR3 here is CAIRTDRESDTQYF. In DNA form, the CDR3 reads TGTGCCATCAGGACTGACAGGGAGTCAGATACGCAGTATTTT.

CDR3 loop: CASSLSRGGEKLFF. The CDR3 nucleotides read TGCGCCAGCAGCTTGAGCAGGGGCGGAGAAAAACTGTTTTTT. The V gene is TRBV5-1, the J gene TRBJ1-4, with D maybe TRBD1 (6 bases). Germline CDR1 and CDR2: SGHRS and YFSETQ. Trimming took off 1 base at V and 8 bases at J, with 12 bases between the two ends. This CDR3 has 14 amino acids.

This clonotype was seen many times. This rearrangement joins TRBV12-3 or TRBV12-4 to TRBJ1-2, with a tentative D call TRBD1 (5 bases). The V end lost 5 bases, the J end lost 3 bases, and 16 bases lay between the germline ends. This CDR3 has 15 amino acids. CDR3 in DNA: TGTGCCAGCAGTACCGCTATGGGAGGGGACTATGGCTACACCTTC. Its protein product is CASSTAMGGDYGYTF.

This clonotype was counted ten times or more. J is TRBJ2-5 and V is TRBV7-8; D not certain. The germline V and J ends were trimmed by 5 bases and 1 base, with 11 bases remaining between them. Germline CDR1 reads SGHVS; CDR2 reads FQNEAQ. CDR3 length equals 14 residues. DNA for the CDR3: TGTGCCAGCAGCCCCCAGTCTGCCCAAGAGACCCAGTACTTC. This translates into CASSPQSAQETQYF. Complete variable domain (other parts from reference TRBV7-8 and TRBJ2-5): GAGVSQSPRYKVAKRGQDVALRCDPISGHVSLFWYQQALGQGPEFLTYFQNEAQLDKSGLPSDRFFAERPEGSVSTLKIQRTQQEDSAVYLCASSPQSAQETQYFGPGTRLLVL.

The gene calls are TRBV20-1 and TRBJ2-5; no clear D gene. Per the germline V gene, CDR1 is DFQATT and CDR2 is SNEGSKA (reference sequence). Trimming took 5 bases from V and 1 from J, leaving 8 bases between them. This CDR3 contains 12 residues. CDR3: CSAVRTQETQYF. The CDR3 DNA is TGCAGTGCTGTCAGAACCCAAGAGACCCAGTACTTC.

This rearrangement joins TRBV2 to TRBJ2-5; 8 bases align to TRBD1. Losses at the gene ends were 8 bases for V and 1 base for J; bases not matched to a gene: 9. CDR1 SNHLY and CDR2 FYNNEI come from the germline V gene. CDR3 length equals 15 residues. The CDR3 loop reads CASGRDRTAQETQYF. The CDR3 bases are TGTGCCAGCGGAAGGGACAGGACAGCCCAAGAGACCCAGTACTTC. Based on the CDR3 plus reference TRBV2 and TRBJ2-5, the full variable domain is EPEVTQTPSHQVTQMGQEVILRCVPISNHLYFYWYRQILGQKVEFLVSFYNNEISEKSEIFDDQFSVERPDGSNFTLKIRSTKLEDSAMYFCASGRDRTAQETQYFGPGTRLLVL.

Details on this clonotype: The conserved phenylalanine or tryptophan is not found at the CDR3 terminus, so this likely reflects a read error. The DNA is omitted, as the CDR3 cannot be located on it reliably, and the CDR3 follows TCRdb's listing. The chain couples TRBV20-1 to TRBJ2-5. The CDR3 has 16 amino acids, counting both end residues. Germline CDR1 DFQATT, CDR2 SNEGSKA (reference sequence). CDR3 in amino acids: CSAEADASNYGYTFGS.

Concerning this clonotype itself: The junction and the germline gene differ at one end; a read error may be behind it. The chain combines TRBV5-1 with TRBJ2-7; D tentatively reads TRBD1 or TRBD2 (5 bases each). CDR1 SGHRS and CDR2 YFSETQ come from the germline V gene. The CDR3 length is 15 residues. The CDR3 protein is CASSLEPGTAYAQYF. As DNA, the CDR3 is TGCGCCAGCAGCTTGGAACCCGGGACGGCCTACGCGCAGTACTTC.

This clonotype was recorded at least ten times. This chain uses TRBV3-1 with TRBJ2-7; 7 nucleotides match TRBD2. CDR1 is LGHDT, CDR2 YNNKEL, per germline (reference sequence). Trimming removed 0 bases from V and 2 bases from J; junction bases left unmatched: 7. The CDR3 totals 16 residues. The CDR3 protein is CASSQDSLAATYEQYF. CDR3 bases: TGTGCCAGCAGCCAAGATAGCCTAGCGGCCACCTACGAGCAGTACTTC.

This clonotype was picked up many times. The V and J genes are TRBV5-6 and TRBJ2-1, with 9 bases lining up with TRBD1. J lost 7 bases, V lost 4 bases, and 9 bases had no gene match. There are 15 residues in the CDR3. CDR1 is SGHDT and CDR2 is YYEEEE in the germline V gene. Here the CDR3 reads CASSASGTGQNEQFF. In nucleotides, the CDR3 is TGTGCCAGCAGCGCGTCCGGGACAGGGCAAAATGAGCAGTTCTTC.

This clonotype was counted ten times or more. The CDR3 loop reads CASSLLRETQYF. CDR3 nucleotide sequence: TGTGCCAGCAGCTTATTAAGAGAGACCCAGTACTTC. The V and J genes are TRBV7-2 and TRBJ2-5, with no clear D. From germline, CDR1 is SGHTA and CDR2 FQGNSA. Trimming removed 2 bases at V and 4 bases at J, with 5 bases between. The CDR3 length is 12 residues.

Many counts were recorded for this clonotype. The V call is TRBV7-3, the J call TRBJ2-1; 10 bases match TRBD1. This CDR3 contains 16 residues. V lost 4 bases and J lost 6; bases outside the gene matches: 9. Per germline, CDR1 SGHTA and CDR2 FQGTGA. For the CDR3, the DNA is TGTGCCAGCAGCTCAAACCGGGACAGGGGATCCAATGAGCAGTTCTTC. It is translated as CASSSNRDRGSNEQFF. Drawing the rest from reference TRBV7-3 and TRBJ2-1, the complete variable domain is GAGVSQTPSNKVTEKGKYVELRCDPISGHTALYWYRQSLGQGPEFLIYFQGTGAADDSGLPNDRFFAVRPEGSVSTLKIQRTERGDSAVYLCASSSNRDRGSNEQFFGPGTRLTVL.

This clonotype appeared many times. J is TRBJ2-7 and V is TRBV10-1; 8 bases are a match to TRBD1. Unmatched junction bases numbered 6, after V lost 6 bases and J lost 8 bases. Germline loops: CDR1 WNHNN, CDR2 SYGVQD (reference sequence). The CDR3 length is 12 residues. CDR3 in amino acids: CASSPDRVKQYF. As DNA, the CDR3 is TGCGCCAGCAGCCCGGACAGGGTGAAGCAGTACTTC.

In regard to this clonotype: A read error may explain this, as a much larger clone is one base away. The genes are TRBV7-3 and TRBJ2-5; D ambiguous. The J call may be faulty, since TRBJ1-1 better matches the DNA end. CDR3 length: 13 amino acids. The germline V gene has CDR1 SGHTA and CDR2 FQGTGA. The CDR3 DNA follows: TGTGCCAGCGGCCCTGAGCTAGGGACTGAAGCTTTCTTT. Amino acid sequence: CASGPELGTEAFF.

In the case of this clonotype: Germline is not matched at one junction end, which may reflect a read error. The rearrangement uses TRBV9 and TRBJ2-6; D perhaps matches TRBD1 (6 bases). The CDR3 is made up of 12 amino acids. Per the germline V gene, CDR1 is SGDLS and CDR2 is YYNGEE. CDR3 sequence (DNA): TGTGCCAGCAGCGCAGGGGACAACGTCCTGACTTTC. Amino acid sequence: CASSAGDNVLTF.

This sequence joins TRBV7-8 and TRBJ2-3; 7 nucleotides line up with TRBD2. The trim removed 8 bases at V and 1 base at J, leaving 3 bases unmatched. CDR1 is SGHVS and CDR2 is FQNEAQ in the germline V gene. The CDR3 length is 13 residues. The CDR3 sequence: CASGRVGTDTQYF. CDR3 coding DNA: TGTGCCAGCGGGAGGGTGGGCACAGATACGCAGTATTTT.

This clonotype was seen many times. The chain carries TRBV6-5 and TRBJ2-7; maybe TRBD2 (6 bases). There are 14 residues in the CDR3. Germline CDR1 is MNHEY and CDR2 is SVGAGI. The V end lost 4 bases, the J end lost 4 bases, and 14 bases lay between the germline ends. In nucleotides, the CDR3 is TGTGCCAGCAGTTCCTCCGGGACTCTATACGAGCAGTACTTC. Protein: CASSSSGTLYEQYF.

The V gene is TRBV14, the J gene TRBJ2-7; TRBD1 aligns across 7 bases. Germline assignment: CDR1 SGHDN and CDR2 FVKESK. V lost 4 bases and J lost 4; bases outside the gene matches: 10. The CDR3 spans 15 residues. The CDR3 is CASSRLTGSYYEQYF. DNA for the CDR3: TGTGCCAGCAGCCGGTTGACAGGGTCTTATTACGAGCAGTACTTC.

This clonotype was seen many times. The V call is TRBV12-5, the J call TRBJ2-7, with D uncertain. Trimming pared 6 bases from V and 6 bases from J, leaving 12 bases between. The germline CDR1 and CDR2 sequences are LGHNT and FRNRAP. This CDR3 is 12 amino acids long. Here the CDR3 DNA reads TGTGCTAGTGGCCCCCCCAGCTTCGAGCAGTACTTC. Translation: CASGPPSFEQYF.

This clonotype was observed many times. The rearrangement links TRBV7-8 to TRBJ2-3, with 8 bases lining up with TRBD1. The germline V gene has CDR1 SGHVS and CDR2 FQNEAQ. The CDR3 has 16 residues. After removal of 5 bases from V and 3 bases from J, the junction contained 10 bases not matched to a gene. Here the CDR3 DNA reads TGTGCCAGCAGCACTGGACAGGGTTCAATGACAGATACGCAGTATTTT. Translated: CASSTGQGSMTDTQYF.

In this sample, this clonotype turned up many times. A read error is possible here, since a much larger clone lies one base away. The chain links TRBV2 to TRBJ2-5; perhaps TRBD1 as D (5 bases). Trimming stripped 6 bases from V and 1 base from J, with 12 bases between. CDR3 length: 14 residues. Germline V gene sequence: CDR1 SNHLY, CDR2 FYNNEI. CDR3 sequence reads: CASRDGQTQETQYF. The CDR3 DNA is TGTGCCAGCAGGGACGGACAAACCCAAGAGACCCAGTACTTC.

This clonotype was counted ten times or more. V usage is TRBV20-1 and J usage is TRBJ2-1; 11 nucleotides align to TRBD2. The V and J ends lost 6 bases and 4 bases, in that order; junction bases with no gene match: 5. CDR3 size: 14 residues. Germline V gene sequence: CDR1 DFQATT, CDR2 SNEGSKA (reference sequence). CDR3 bases: TGCAGTGCGAGAAGGACTAGCGGGTACAATGAGCAGTTCTTC. This encodes CSARRTSGYNEQFF.

The rearrangement joins TRBV20-1 to TRBJ2-7; no firm D call. Deletions cut 3 bases from V and 0 bases from J, with 9 bases between. CDR3 length: 13 amino acids. From germline, CDR1 is DFQATT and CDR2 SNEGSKA (reference sequence). For the CDR3, the DNA is TGCAGTGCTAGTCAAGGCCTCTCCTACGAGCAGTACTTC. This codes for CSASQGLSYEQYF.

Remarks on this clonotype: With a much larger clone just one base away, this may be a read error. The chain carries TRBV28 and TRBJ1-5, with D unclear. The V gene's germline CDR1 is MDHEN and CDR2 SYDVKM. V was shortened by 4 bases and J by 4 bases, with 17 bases between the two germline ends. The CDR3 runs 16 residues. The CDR3: CASSSTWHAENQPQHF. The CDR3 nucleotides read TGTGCCAGCAGTTCGACATGGCATGCGGAGAATCAGCCCCAGCATTTT.

This clonotype was counted many times. This rearrangement joins TRBV20-1 to TRBJ2-7, with D possibly TRBD2 on 6 matching bases. With 1 base removed from V and 2 bases from J, the gap between germline ends came to 9 bases. CDR1 and CDR2 from the germline V gene are DFQATT and SNEGSKA (reference sequence). The CDR3 runs 13 residues. The CDR3 loop reads CSARVPGAYEQYF. The CDR3 region has the DNA TGCAGTGCTAGAGTTCCGGGAGCCTACGAGCAGTACTTC.